The clone carrying this T cell receptor (beta chain) has at least ten counts. What it binds is unknown. A single record per CDR3 protein comes from TCRdb applying MiXCR to the 5' RACE reads. This sample has fewer than 350,000 distinct CDR3 sequences, with more than 15% found just once. The sample is drawn from a study of T-cell memory formation after mild COVID-19. This CDR3 has 15 amino acids. Germline V gene sequence: CDR1 SGHRS, CDR2 YFSETQ. Between the trimmed V and J ends, which lost 4 bases and 1 base, there was a span of 13 bases. Study results and limitations: In second-wave clones peaking day 37, SARS-CoV-2 specificity remained unconfirmed. Some responding clones appeared in pre-infection memory, suggesting cross-reactive memory joined. Most CD4+ clones that shrank were in CM and EM, while CD8+ ones turned up in EMRA.

The sequencing input was PBMCs or a T cell subset sorted from them (not recorded which). The receptor's source is a man younger than 35 who had mild COVID-19 (a few samples of this study predate the infection). Cell type and time point are not known. The J gene is TRBJ2-3, the V gene TRBV5-1; no definite D call. The CDR3 DNA reads as TGCGCCAGCAGCCCCTTCGGTGGAGGCACAGATACGCAGTATTTT. This codes for CASSPFGGGTDTQYF. Drawing the rest from reference TRBV5-1 and TRBJ2-3, the complete variable domain is KAGVTQTPRYLIKTRGQQVTLSCSPISGHRSVSWYQQTPGQGLQFLFEYFSETQRNKGNFPGRFSGRQFSNSRSEMNVSTLELGDSALYLCASSPFGGGTDTQYFGPGTRLTVL.